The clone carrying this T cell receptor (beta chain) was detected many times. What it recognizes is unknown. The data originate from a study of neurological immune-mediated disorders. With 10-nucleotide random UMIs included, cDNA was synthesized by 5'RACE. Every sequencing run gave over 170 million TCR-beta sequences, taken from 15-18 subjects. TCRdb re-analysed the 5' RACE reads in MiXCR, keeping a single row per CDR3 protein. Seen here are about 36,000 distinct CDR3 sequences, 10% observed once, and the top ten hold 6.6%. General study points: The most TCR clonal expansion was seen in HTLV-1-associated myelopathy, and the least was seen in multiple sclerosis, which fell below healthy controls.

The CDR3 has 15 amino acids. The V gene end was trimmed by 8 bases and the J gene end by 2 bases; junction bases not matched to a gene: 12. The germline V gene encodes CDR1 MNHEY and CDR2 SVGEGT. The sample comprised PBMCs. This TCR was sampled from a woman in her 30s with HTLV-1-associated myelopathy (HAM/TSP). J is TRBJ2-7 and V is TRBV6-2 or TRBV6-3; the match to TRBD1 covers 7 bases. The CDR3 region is CASHHLGQVPYEQYF. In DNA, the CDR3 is TGTGCCAGCCACCACCTTGGACAGGTGCCCTACGAGCAGTACTTC.